The following is a T cell receptor (beta chain) sequence with its context. Its specificity is not known. The sample belongs to a study of T cell responses to AZD1222 COVID-19 vaccine. Notes on the study in general: Per reports, nearly half of all spike-specific TCRs target regions that are unmutated in variants. Vaccine-associated CD4 TCRs spanned spike, dominant at 160-218 and 743-854. White British donors predominated, females outnumbered males, and clonal diversity was possibly underestimated. Spike-specific TCR breadth and depth rose after two AZD1222 doses.

Per germline, CDR1 KGHSH and CDR2 LQKENI. CDR3 length: 12 amino acids. The V gene lost 5 bases and the J gene lost 9 bases, with 13 bases spanning the gap. Libraries were prepared by immunoSEQ multiplex PCR; TCRdb keeps only in-frame clonotypes and omits some of them. The table records some 100,000 clones, approximately 90% of them present only once. V usage is TRBV18 and J usage is TRBJ1-1; no clear D. The TCR was taken from an adult in good health. The material sequenced was peripheral blood, taken on day 0 of AZD1222 vaccination. The CDR3 loop reads CASSMSEEKAFF. The CDR3 DNA reads as TGTGCCAGCTCAATGTCGGAGGAGAAAGCTTTCTTT.